The entry below describes one T cell receptor beta chain. The data belong to a study of PD-L1 blockade in urothelial cancer. Germline loops: CDR1 SEHNR, CDR2 FQNEAQ (reference sequence). The length of the CDR3 is 11 residues. With 5 bases removed from V and 11 bases from J, the gap between germline ends came to 10 bases. Assay used: immunoSEQ multiplex PCR; TCRdb lists only in-frame clones, some missing. The repertoire has some 67,000 clones, less than 90% of them found once; the top ten carry approximately 3.2%. Sample numbers ranged from 1 to 8 per patient, encompassing pretreatment and on-treatment collections.

This chain uses TRBV7-9 with TRBJ2-4; D remains ambiguous. The sample consisted of PBMCs, taken around atezolizumab (anti-PD-L1) treatment. The receptor was isolated from a man in his sixties with urothelial cancer. In DNA, the CDR3 is TGTGCCAGCAGCCCAGAGGTCCTTCAGTACTTC. It encodes CASSPEVLQYF.